This T cell receptor (beta chain) was found in a study of CD8 T cells in ankylosing spondylitis. Study-level results: As for the disease-linked clones, they showed a CD8+ phenotype and occurred at relatively low frequencies in peripheral blood.

Germline V gene data show CDR1 as SGDLS and CDR2 as YYNGEE. CDR3 length: 18 amino acids. Trimming shortened V by 0 bases and J by 0 bases, and 17 bases separated the two germline ends. This clonotype was seen a few times. Its antigen is undetermined. Quantitative 5'-RACE with molecular barcodes generated TCR beta libraries. TCRdb fed the 5' RACE reads into MiXCR, producing one record per CDR3 protein. The sample lists 200,000 to 300,000 distinct CDR3 sequences, roughly 32% occurring once. The sequence was collected from a male donor with ankylosing spondylitis or in good health (not recorded which). The rearrangement joins TRBV9 to TRBJ2-3; perhaps D is TRBD1 or TRBD2 (5 bases each). Specimen: blood, either unsorted or a sorted T cell fraction (not recorded which). CDR3 loop: CASSVGDGRLSSTDTQYF. Here the CDR3 DNA reads TGTGCCAGCAGCGTAGGGGACGGCCGTCTATCTAGCACAGATACGCAGTATTTT.